This passage covers 4 T cell receptor beta chains from one sample sequenced in a study of shared clonotypes between healthy human individuals. The repertoire was sequenced with immunoSEQ multiplex PCR; TCRdb's copy has only in-frame clones and lacks some. Of millions of clones in the sample, about 92% were seen once. Naivety among CD8 cells was defined by CD45RO negativity and positive CCR7 selection, thereby excluding terminally differentiated effector memory CD45RA+ cells. Sequencing input: naive CD8+ T cells from PBMCs. The receptors here all came from a man between 18 and 29 years old in good health. Some clones in this sample may be carry-over from other donors' samples.

The V and J genes are TRBV7-9 and TRBJ2-1; no firm D call. V was clipped by 5 bases and J by 8 bases, with 16 bases between them. The CDR3 runs 14 residues. Germline-derived CDR1 and CDR2 are SEHNR and FQNEAQ (reference sequence). This CDR3 is CASSHPGRAHEQFF. The CDR3 coding sequence is TGTGCCAGCAGCCACCCAGGAAGGGCCCATGAGCAGTTCTTC.

V is TRBV4-3 and J is TRBJ2-7, with 9 bases matching TRBD2. CDR3 length: 15 amino acids. Germline V gene data show CDR1 as LGHNA and CDR2 as YSLEER. With 1 base clipped from V and 7 bases from J, the junction kept 8 bases outside the gene matches. The CDR3 loop reads CASSQGSSGIGEQYF. The CDR3 region has the DNA TGCGCCAGCAGCCAAGGGTCTAGCGGGATCGGAGAGCAGTACTTC.

V and J are TRBV28 and TRBJ1-2; 7 bases are a match to TRBD1. The V and J ends lost 1 base and 7 bases, in that order; junction bases with no gene match: 9. CDR3 size: 15 residues. Germline CDR1 MDHEN, CDR2 SYDVKM. CDR3 coding DNA: TGTGCCAGCAGTTTATCGCCCAGGGGGGGACGTGGCTACACCTTC. Translation gives CASSLSPRGGRGYTF.

The rearrangement uses TRBV9 and TRBJ2-5; 8 bases match TRBD2. J lost 4 bases, V lost 0 bases, and 5 bases had no gene match. The CDR3 totals 15 residues. Germline assignment: CDR1 SGDLS and CDR2 YYNGEE. CDR3: CASSVVGLAGETQYF. The CDR3 coding sequence is TGTGCCAGCAGCGTAGTGGGGCTAGCGGGAGAGACCCAGTACTTC.